A single sample is the source of the 4 T cell receptor beta chains below, sequenced in a study of blood T cell repertoires in COVID-19. Sequencing was performed with immunoSEQ multiplex PCR; in TCRdb, only in-frame clones are kept and a portion is missing. The repertoire holds approximately 250,000 clones, with less than 90% as singletons. The specimen was peripheral blood. The receptors shown here come from a woman aged 40-49 years who had recovered from COVID-19.

On this clone itself: A read error may be the cause here, since a much bigger clone is one base away. The J gene is TRBJ1-5, the V gene TRBV6-5; 7 positions match TRBD1. From germline, CDR1 is MNHEY and CDR2 SVGAGI. CDR3 length: 13 residues. After removal of 6 bases from V and 6 bases from J, the junction contained 5 bases not matched to a gene. The CDR3: CASSLTGTQPQHF. The CDR3, as DNA: TGTGCCAGCAGCTTGACAGGGACTCAGCCCCAGCATTTT.

The V and J genes are TRBV28 and TRBJ1-1; TRBD1 aligns across 7 bases. CDR3 length: 13 residues. The ends lost 6 bases at V and 1 base at J; junction bases unmatched: 2. CDR1 is MDHEN, CDR2 SYDVKM, per germline. Here the CDR3 DNA reads TGTGCCAGCAGGCGGACAGGGAACACTGAAGCTTTCTTT. Translated: CASRRTGNTEAFF. Using reference TRBV28 and TRBJ1-1 for the parts outside the CDR3, the full variable domain is DVKVTQSSRYLVKRTGEKVFLECVQDMDHENMFWYRQDPGLGLRLIYFSYDVKMKEKGDIPEGYSVSREKKERFSLILESASTNQTSMYLCASRRTGNTEAFFGQGTRLTVV.

This rearrangement joins TRBV18 to TRBJ1-4; 8 nucleotides line up with TRBD1. V trimming: 3 bases; J trimming: 1 base; junction bases outside the gene matches: 1. The CDR3 has 15 residues. Germline values: CDR1 KGHSH, CDR2 LQKENI. The CDR3: CASSPTGVTNEKLFF. Here the CDR3 DNA reads TGTGCCAGCTCACCGACAGGGGTAACTAATGAAAAACTGTTTTTT.

This chain joins TRBV11-3 and TRBJ2-2; TRBD2 matches at 7 bases. Germline trimming cut 1 base from V and 3 bases from J; bases unmatched to any gene: 8. Germline CDR1 is SGHNT and CDR2 is YENEEA. CDR3 size: 17 residues. CDR3 bases: TGTGCCAGCAGCTTAGGAGGACTAGGGCGGGACACCGGGGAGCTGTTTTTT. Amino acids: CASSLGGLGRDTGELFF. The complete variable domain, with remaining parts taken from reference TRBV11-3 and TRBJ2-2, reads EAGVVQSPRYKIIEKKQPVAFWCNPISGHNTLYWYLQNLGQGPELLIRYENEEAVDDSQLPKDRFSAERLKGVDSTLKIQPAELGDSAVYLCASSLGGLGRDTGELFFGEGSRLTVL.